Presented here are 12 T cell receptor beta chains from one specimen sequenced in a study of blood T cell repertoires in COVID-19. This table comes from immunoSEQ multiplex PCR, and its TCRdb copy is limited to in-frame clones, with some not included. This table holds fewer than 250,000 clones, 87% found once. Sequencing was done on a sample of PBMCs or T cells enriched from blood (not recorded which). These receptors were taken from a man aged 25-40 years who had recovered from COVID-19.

CDR3 sequence (DNA): TGTGCCAGCAGCCCTGAAATTGTAGGGACAACGAACTATAATTCACCCCTCCACTTT. Encoded protein: CASSPEIVGTTNYNSPLHF. V gene TRBV4-2 combines with J gene TRBJ1-6, with D possibly matching TRBD1 (6 bases). CDR3 length: 19 residues. Germline loops: CDR1 LGHNA, CDR2 YNFKEQ. Trimming pared 4 bases from V and 3 bases from J, leaving 22 bases between.

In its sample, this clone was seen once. Here the CDR3 DNA reads TGTGCCAGCCTGCCCAAAGAAGGACAAGGGAACACTGAAGCTTTCTTT. This gives the protein CASLPKEGQGNTEAFF. V and J are TRBV19 and TRBJ1-1, with a possible D match to TRBD1 (5 bases). This CDR3 is 16 amino acids long. The V gene lost 9 bases and the J gene lost 1 base, with 21 bases spanning the gap. Germline CDR1 reads LNHDA; CDR2 reads SQIVND (reference sequence).

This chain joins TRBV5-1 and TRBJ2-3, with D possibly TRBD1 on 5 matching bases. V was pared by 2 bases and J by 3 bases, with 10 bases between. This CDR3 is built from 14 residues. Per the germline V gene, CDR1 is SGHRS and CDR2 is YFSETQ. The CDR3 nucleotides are TGCGCCAGCAGCTTTTTCCCAGGGACAGATACGCAGTATTTT. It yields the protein CASSFFPGTDTQYF.

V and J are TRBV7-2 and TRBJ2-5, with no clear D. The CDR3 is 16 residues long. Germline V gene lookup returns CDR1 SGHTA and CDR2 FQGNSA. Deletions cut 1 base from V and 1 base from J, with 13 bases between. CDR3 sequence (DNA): TGTGCCAGCAGCTTAGGTATCATACTCTCCCAAGAGACCCAGTACTTC. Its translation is CASSLGIILSQETQYF. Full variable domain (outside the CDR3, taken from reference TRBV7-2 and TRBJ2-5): GAGVSQSPSNKVTEKGKDVELRCDPISGHTALYWYRQSLGQGLEFLIYFQGNSAPDKSGLPSDRFSAERTGGSVSTLTIQRTQQEDSAVYLCASSLGIILSQETQYFGPGTRLLVL.

The CDR3 here is CAWSGGGMRGYTF. The CDR3 nucleotides read TGTGCCTGGAGTGGAGGGGGAATGAGGGGCTACACCTTC. This chain links TRBV30 with TRBJ1-2, with D possibly TRBD1 on 6 matching bases. V was pared by 1 base and J by 8 bases, with 14 bases between. Per the germline V gene, CDR1 is GTSNPN and CDR2 is SVGIG (reference sequence). The CDR3 length is 13 residues.

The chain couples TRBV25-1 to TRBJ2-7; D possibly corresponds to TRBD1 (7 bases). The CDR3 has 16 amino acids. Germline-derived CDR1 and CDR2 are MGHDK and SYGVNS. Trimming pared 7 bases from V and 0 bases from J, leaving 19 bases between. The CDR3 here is CASTPSNRGLSYEQYF. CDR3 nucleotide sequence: TGTGCCAGCACCCCTTCTAACAGGGGACTCTCCTACGAGCAGTACTTC.

For the CDR3, the DNA is TGTGCCAGCAGTTCCGACAGGGTATATCAGCCCCAGCATTTT. It yields the protein CASSSDRVYQPQHF. This rearrangement joins TRBV6-6 to TRBJ1-5, with 7 bases fitting TRBD1. After removal of 4 bases from V and 5 bases from J, the junction contained 5 bases not matched to a gene. Per germline, CDR1 MNHNY and CDR2 SVGAGI (reference sequence). The CDR3 runs to 14 residues.

The CDR3 reads CALGSDTDTDTQYF. The CDR3, as DNA: TGTGCCTTGGGCTCAGACACGGACACAGATACGCAGTATTTT. The chain has TRBV30 and TRBJ2-3; D is unresolved. V lost 7 bases, J lost 2 bases, and 16 bases lay in between. The CDR3 runs 14 residues. Germline V gene sequence: CDR1 GTSNPN, CDR2 SVGIG (reference sequence).

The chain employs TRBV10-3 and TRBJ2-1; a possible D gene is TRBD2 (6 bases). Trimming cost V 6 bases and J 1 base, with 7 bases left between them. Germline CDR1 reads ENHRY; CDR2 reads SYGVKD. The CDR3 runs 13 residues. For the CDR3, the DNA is TGTGCCATCAGGGGGGGTTCCTACAATGAGCAGTTCTTC. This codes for CAIRGGSYNEQFF.

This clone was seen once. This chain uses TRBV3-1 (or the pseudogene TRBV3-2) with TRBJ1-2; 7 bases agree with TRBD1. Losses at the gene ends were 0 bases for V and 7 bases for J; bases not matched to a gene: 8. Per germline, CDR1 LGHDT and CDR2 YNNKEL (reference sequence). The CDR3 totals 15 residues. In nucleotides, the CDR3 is TGTGCCAGCAGCCAAGAGGGCGACAGGGTTGGTGGCTACACCTTC. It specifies CASSQEGDRVGGYTF.

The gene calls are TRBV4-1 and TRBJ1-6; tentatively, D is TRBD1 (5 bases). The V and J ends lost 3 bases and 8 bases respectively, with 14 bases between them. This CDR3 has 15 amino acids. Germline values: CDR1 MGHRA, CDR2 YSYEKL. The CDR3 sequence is CASSQITWGDSPLHF. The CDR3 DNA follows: TGCGCCAGCAGCCAGATCACATGGGGGGATTCACCCCTCCACTTT.

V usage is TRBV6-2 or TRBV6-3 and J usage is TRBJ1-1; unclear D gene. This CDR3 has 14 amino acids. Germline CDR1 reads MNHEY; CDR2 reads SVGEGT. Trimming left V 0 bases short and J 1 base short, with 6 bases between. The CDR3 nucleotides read TGTGCCAGCAGTTACTCGAGCGCGAACACTGAAGCTTTCTTT. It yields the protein CASSYSSANTEAFF.